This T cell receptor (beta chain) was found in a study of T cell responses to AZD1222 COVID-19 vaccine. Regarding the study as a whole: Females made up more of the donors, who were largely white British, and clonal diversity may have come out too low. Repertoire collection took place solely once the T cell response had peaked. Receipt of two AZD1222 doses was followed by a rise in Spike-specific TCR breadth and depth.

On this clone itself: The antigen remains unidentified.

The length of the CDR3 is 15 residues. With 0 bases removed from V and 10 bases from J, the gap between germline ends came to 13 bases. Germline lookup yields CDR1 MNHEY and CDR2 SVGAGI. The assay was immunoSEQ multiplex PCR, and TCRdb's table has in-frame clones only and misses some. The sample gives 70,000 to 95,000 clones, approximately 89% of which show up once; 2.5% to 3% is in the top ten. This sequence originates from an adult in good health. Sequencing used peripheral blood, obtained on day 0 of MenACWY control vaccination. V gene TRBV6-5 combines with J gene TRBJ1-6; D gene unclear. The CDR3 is CASSYSKYLGSPLHF. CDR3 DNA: TGTGCCAGCAGTTACTCGAAGTACTTGGGGTCACCCCTCCACTTT.